These 5 T cell receptor beta chains were sequenced from one sample in a study of cytomegalovirus exposure and HLA in healthy donors. The PCR ran on 60 Vbeta and 13 Jbeta primers. This table comes from immunoSEQ multiplex PCR, and its TCRdb copy is limited to in-frame clones, with some not included. This sample's table reports roughly 110,000 clones. The specimen sequenced was PBMCs. These receptors were collected from a man aged 30 to 39 in good health and CMV-seronegative.

CDR3 residues: CASSPSRGANEQFF. CDR3 nucleotide sequence: TGCGCCAGCAGCCCATCTCGGGGGGCGAATGAGCAGTTCTTC. The rearrangement uses TRBV5-1 and TRBJ2-1; D is perhaps TRBD2 (7 bases). V shed 4 bases and J shed 7 bases, with 15 bases lying between them. This CDR3 spans 14 amino acids. Germline CDR1 is SGHRS and CDR2 is YFSETQ.

This chain uses TRBV19 with TRBJ1-1, with D maybe TRBD1 (5 bases). Germline lookup yields CDR1 LNHDA and CDR2 SQIVND (reference sequence). This CDR3 is built from 13 residues. The ends were cut back, 5 bases at V and 6 bases at J, with 13 bases in the middle. This chain's CDR3 is CASSVGGYAEAFF. In DNA form, the CDR3 reads TGTGCCAGTAGTGTCGGGGGTTACGCTGAAGCTTTCTTT.

The chain combines TRBV30 with TRBJ1-4; D call uncertain. Per germline, CDR1 GTSNPN and CDR2 SVGIG (reference sequence). V dropped 0 bases and J dropped 7 bases, with 12 bases sitting between them. This CDR3 has 14 amino acids. The CDR3 nucleotides are TGTGCCTGGAGTGTAAGTTTAACGGGTGAAAAACTGTTTTTT. Protein product: CAWSVSLTGEKLFF.

This chain uses TRBV10-3 with TRBJ1-2, with D tentatively TRBD1 (5 bases). V lost 7 bases, J lost 2 bases, and 14 bases lay in between. The CDR3 consists of 14 residues. Germline V gene sequence: CDR1 ENHRY, CDR2 SYGVKD. CDR3 nucleotides: TGTGCCATCACCGCGTCGGGGGAAAACTATGGCTACACCTTC. It codes for CAITASGENYGYTF.

The chain couples TRBV4-3 to TRBJ2-7; 8 nucleotides agree with TRBD2. Germline CDR1 reads LGHNA; CDR2 reads YSLEER. The CDR3 spans 14 residues. V lost 2 bases to trimming and J lost 1 base; unmatched junction nucleotides: 1. The DNA for the CDR3 is TGCGCCAGCAGCCAACAGCGGGGGTCCTACGAGCAGTACTTC. It encodes CASSQQRGSYEQYF.